A single sample gave rise to the 28 T cell receptor beta chains below, sequenced in a study of neurological immune-mediated disorders. MiXCR was run by TCRdb on the 5' RACE reads, yielding one entry per CDR3 protein. The sample carries about 120,000 distinct CDR3 sequences, about 3.4% recorded once. Sample: PBMCs. Receptors were obtained from a woman in her 30s with multiple sclerosis.

This clonotype has ten or more counts. V usage is TRBV12-3 or TRBV12-4 and J usage is TRBJ2-1; 9 positions match TRBD2. This CDR3 contains 15 residues. The V gene end was trimmed by 7 bases and the J gene end by 4 bases; junction bases not matched to a gene: 8. DNA for the CDR3: TGTGCCAGCATCTCGGGACTAGCTCGGTACAATGAGCAGTTCTTC. Translating it yields CASISGLARYNEQFF.

This clonotype was seen at least ten times. V and J are TRBV12-3 or TRBV12-4 and TRBJ2-7, with 7 bases matching TRBD1. The V gene end was trimmed by 2 bases and the J gene end by 3 bases; junction bases not matched to a gene: 4. The CDR3 covers 14 residues. This chain's CDR3 is CASSLLQGSYEQYF. DNA of the CDR3: TGTGCCAGCAGTTTATTACAGGGGAGCTACGAGCAGTACTTC.

J is TRBJ2-7 and V is TRBV20-1; D unclear. This CDR3 region has 11 residues. Trimming shortened V by 3 bases and J by 4 bases, and 7 bases separated the two germline ends. Germline loops: CDR1 DFQATT, CDR2 SNEGSKA (reference sequence). This CDR3 is CSARGTYEQYF. CDR3 DNA: TGCAGTGCTAGGGGCACATACGAGCAGTACTTC.

This clonotype was counted ten times or more. The rearrangement uses TRBV5-1 and TRBJ1-1, with 7 bases that match TRBD1. Trimming took 3 bases from V and 1 from J; bases not matched to a gene: 9. CDR1 is SGHRS, CDR2 YFSETQ, per germline. The CDR3 runs 16 residues. DNA of the CDR3: TGCGCCAGCAGCTACAACGACAGGGCCCCGAACACTGAAGCTTTCTTT. Encoded protein: CASSYNDRAPNTEAFF.

This clonotype was observed at least ten times. The CDR3 sequence is CASSLTLTEAFF. The CDR3 region has the DNA TGTGCCAGCAGCCTGACACTCACTGAAGCTTTCTTT. The genes are TRBV7-9 and TRBJ1-1; D not resolved. With 5 bases removed from V and 4 bases from J, the gap between germline ends came to 8 bases. Looked up from germline, CDR1 is SEHNR and CDR2 is FQNEAQ (reference sequence). The CDR3 extends over 12 amino acids.

In this sample, this clonotype turned up many times. The CDR3 protein is CASRRGRIPDTQYF. CDR3 DNA sequence: TGTGCCAGCCGCCGCGGGAGGATCCCAGATACGCAGTATTTT. The chain combines TRBV7-2 with TRBJ2-3; 8 bases align to TRBD2. The CDR3 is made up of 14 amino acids. V lost 8 bases, J lost 4 bases, and 8 bases stayed unmatched. Germline assignment: CDR1 SGHTA and CDR2 FQGNSA.

The sample holds a few counts of this clonotype. The chain has TRBV18 and TRBJ1-1, with TRBD1 as a possible D gene (6 bases). Trimming stripped 1 base from V and 3 bases from J, with 12 bases between. The germline CDR1 and CDR2 sequences are KGHSH and LQKENI. The CDR3 runs 15 residues. The chain's CDR3 is CASSPRLGADTEAFF. The CDR3 region has the DNA TGTGCCAGCTCACCACGGCTGGGGGCGGACACTGAAGCTTTCTTT.

This clonotype was detected ten times or more. The V call is TRBV27, the J call TRBJ2-1, with a tentative D call TRBD1 (7 bases). This CDR3 contains 15 residues. Germline V gene lookup returns CDR1 MNHEY and CDR2 SMNVEV (reference sequence). V was shortened by 8 bases and J by 6 bases, with 20 bases between the two germline ends. The CDR3 reads CASGGDSRSPNEQFF. The CDR3 DNA reads as TGTGCCAGCGGAGGGGACAGTCGGAGCCCCAATGAGCAGTTCTTC.

This clonotype was recorded many times. The chain joins TRBV4-3 to TRBJ2-3, with TRBD2 matching 12 bases. This CDR3 region has 17 residues. The germline CDR1 and CDR2 sequences are LGHNA and YSLEER. V lost 4 bases to trimming and J lost 5 bases; unmatched junction nucleotides: 10. In DNA, the CDR3 is TGCGCCAGCAGCCCCAGACTAGCGGGAGAAGATAAAGATACGCAGTATTTT. Translating it yields CASSPRLAGEDKDTQYF.

The sample holds many counts of this clonotype. V and J are TRBV7-2 and TRBJ1-1, with unresolved D. In germline, CDR1 is SGHTA, CDR2 FQGNSA. The CDR3 has 16 amino acids. V was pared by 2 bases and J by 0 bases, with 13 bases between. The DNA of the CDR3 is TGTGCCAGCAGCTTACAGGCTACAATAATGAACACTGAAGCTTTCTTT. It translates to CASSLQATIMNTEAFF.

V is TRBV20-1 and J is TRBJ1-2, with TRBD1 matching 7 bases. CDR1 DFQATT and CDR2 SNEGSKA come from the germline V gene (reference sequence). The CDR3 is 15 amino acids. V shed 7 bases and J 4 bases; nucleotides not matched to a gene: 15. The CDR3 nucleotides are TGCAGTGGCCAGGGGGTGGAAAGTAACCTCTATGGCTACACCTTC. This gives the protein CSGQGVESNLYGYTF.

This clonotype showed up many times. The chain carries TRBV29-1 and TRBJ2-1, with D tentatively TRBD1 (5 bases). CDR1 is SQVTM and CDR2 is ANQGSEA in the germline V gene. The germline V and J ends were trimmed by 4 bases and 4 bases, with 11 bases remaining between them. The CDR3 contains 13 residues. The CDR3 bases are TGCAGCGTTGTCAGGGTGGAGTACAATGAGCAGTTCTTC. Protein sequence: CSVVRVEYNEQFF.

This clonotype was counted many times. The V gene is TRBV20-1, the J gene TRBJ2-3; 10 nucleotides align to TRBD2. Germline V gene lookup returns CDR1 DFQATT and CDR2 SNEGSKA (reference sequence). The CDR3 is 13 amino acids. The V gene end was trimmed by 5 bases and the J gene end by 5 bases; junction bases not matched to a gene: 4. The CDR3 here is CSAPSGGRDTQYF. DNA for the CDR3: TGCAGTGCTCCTAGCGGGGGAAGAGATACGCAGTATTTT.

This clonotype was detected only a few times. The rearrangement links TRBV6-2 or TRBV6-3 to TRBJ1-5; no clear D. Germline-derived CDR1 and CDR2 are MNHEY and SVGEGT. V was shortened by 4 bases and J by 3 bases, with 16 bases between the two germline ends. This CDR3 region has 16 residues. In nucleotides, the CDR3 is TGTGCCAGCAGTTGCCGAGGACCGTATATCAATCAGCCCCAGCATTTT. Translation gives CASSCRGPYINQPQHF.

This chain links TRBV7-9 with TRBJ1-1; D is unclear. This CDR3 is 17 amino acids long. Per germline, CDR1 SEHNR and CDR2 FQNEAQ (reference sequence). The V end was cut by 1 base, the J end by 4 bases, with 19 bases between. The CDR3 region is CASSLVGLTPGRTEAFF. DNA of the CDR3: TGTGCCAGCAGCTTAGTCGGGTTGACTCCTGGGCGCACTGAAGCTTTCTTT. Full variable domain (remainder filled in from reference TRBV7-9 and TRBJ1-1): DTGVSQNPRHKITKRGQNVTFRCDPISEHNRLYWYRQTLGQGPEFLTYFQNEAQLEKSRLLSDRFSAERPKGSFSTLEIQRTEQGDSAMYLCASSLVGLTPGRTEAFFGQGTRLTVV.

The J gene is TRBJ1-6, the V gene TRBV14; D is possibly TRBD1 (5 bases). The CDR3 totals 15 residues. The germline V gene has CDR1 SGHDN and CDR2 FVKESK. The germline V and J ends were trimmed by 3 bases and 1 base, with 7 bases remaining between them. This CDR3 reads CASSQGVSYNSPLHF. The DNA for the CDR3 is TGTGCCAGCAGCCAGGGGGTTTCCTATAATTCACCCCTCCACTTT.

This clonotype has a count of ten or more. The gene calls are TRBV10-2 and TRBJ1-4, with D uncertain. This CDR3 is built from 16 residues. Germline V gene sequence: CDR1 WSHSY, CDR2 SAAADI. V shed 3 bases and J shed 5 bases, with 16 bases lying between them. Here the CDR3 DNA reads TGCGCCAGCAGTGACAGCTATGGACGGGGAAATGAAAAACTGTTTTTT. Its protein is CASSDSYGRGNEKLFF.

This clonotype was counted at least ten times. The chain combines TRBV5-1 with TRBJ2-1, with 7 bases fitting TRBD1. This CDR3 region has 17 residues. J gave up 2 bases and V 0 bases, and 8 bases lay outside the gene matches. From germline, CDR1 is SGHRS and CDR2 YFSETQ. CDR3 in DNA: TGCGCCAGCAGCTTGGCTCGGACAGGACGAGCCTACAATGAGCAGTTCTTC. It translates to CASSLARTGRAYNEQFF.

This clonotype was recorded many times. The J gene is TRBJ2-5, the V gene TRBV20-1; D not certain. The V end was cut by 4 bases, the J end by 1 base, with 10 bases between. Per the germline V gene, CDR1 is DFQATT and CDR2 is SNEGSKA (reference sequence). The CDR3 covers 13 residues. The CDR3 loop reads CSATGLTQETQYF. The CDR3 coding sequence is TGCAGTGCTACTGGGCTAACCCAAGAGACCCAGTACTTC.

This clonotype was observed many times. The chain couples TRBV10-2 to TRBJ2-3; D assignment may be TRBD1 or TRBD2 (5 bases each). V was cut by 6 bases and J by 3 bases, with 13 bases left in between. The CDR3 length is 14 residues. CDR1 is WSHSY, CDR2 SAAADI, per germline. DNA of the CDR3: TGCGCCAGCAGAACCCCGGGGCAGACAGATACGCAGTATTTT. As protein: CASRTPGQTDTQYF.

This clonotype appeared many times. This chain joins TRBV4-2 and TRBJ1-1; D gene ambiguous. V lost 6 bases to trimming and J lost 7 bases, with 12 bases between them. The CDR3 has 12 residues. Germline CDR1 is LGHNA and CDR2 is YNFKEQ. CDR3 bases: TGTGCCAGCAGTAGGGAGGGAGATGAAGCTTTCTTT. It yields the protein CASSREGDEAFF.

This clonotype has at least ten counts. The chain is built from TRBV20-1 and TRBJ2-2, with TRBD1 matching 8 bases. This CDR3 has 13 amino acids. V dropped 6 bases and J dropped 9; count of bases not matched to a gene: 9. Germline V gene lookup returns CDR1 DFQATT and CDR2 SNEGSKA (reference sequence). CDR3 region: CSARTGYGRELFF. The CDR3 bases are TGCAGTGCGAGGACAGGGTATGGCCGGGAGCTGTTTTTT.

This clonotype occurred many times. V usage is TRBV9 and J usage is TRBJ1-1; tentatively, D is TRBD1 (5 bases). Trimming took off 3 bases at V and 0 bases at J, with 12 bases between the two ends. Germline lookup yields CDR1 SGDLS and CDR2 YYNGEE. This CDR3 has 15 residues. Written as DNA, the CDR3 is TGTGCCAGCAGCGCAGACCTGACAGTGAACACTGAAGCTTTCTTT. This codes for CASSADLTVNTEAFF.

Ten or more counts support this clonotype. The V and J genes are TRBV15 and TRBJ1-1, with 9 nucleotides matching TRBD1. Germline CDR1 is LNHNV and CDR2 is YYDKDF (reference sequence). The CDR3 is 16 residues long. Trimming removed 5 bases from V and 6 bases from J; junction bases left unmatched: 13. Here the CDR3 DNA reads TGTGCCACCAGCCAGGTTTTCGGGACAGGGAAGTCTGAAGCTTTCTTT. This codes for CATSQVFGTGKSEAFF.

This clonotype has a count of ten or more. The V gene is TRBV7-2, the J gene TRBJ1-1, with D unclear. Germline CDR1 is SGHTA and CDR2 is FQGNSA. The V gene lost 4 bases and the J gene lost 1 base, with 16 bases spanning the gap. This CDR3 is built from 16 residues. The CDR3 loop reads CASSSRRPLPNTEAFF. CDR3 nucleotide sequence: TGTGCCAGCAGCTCCCGGAGGCCTCTCCCGAACACTGAAGCTTTCTTT.

In this sample, this clonotype turned up many times. V and J are TRBV7-7 and TRBJ2-2, with D possibly called TRBD1 or TRBD2 (6 bases each). Trimming shortened V by 1 base and J by 1 base, and 13 bases separated the two germline ends. This CDR3 has 17 amino acids. Germline V gene data show CDR1 as SSHAT and CDR2 as FNYEAQ (reference sequence). CDR3 amino acids: CASSLGLGGQNTGELFF. The CDR3, as DNA: TGTGCCAGCAGCTTAGGTTTGGGGGGCCAGAACACCGGGGAGCTGTTTTTT.

The chain joins TRBV7-2 to TRBJ2-5, with TRBD1 matching 8 bases. There are 14 residues in the CDR3. V lost 5 bases to trimming and J lost 7 bases; unmatched junction nucleotides: 9. CDR1 SGHTA and CDR2 FQGNSA come from the germline V gene. The CDR3 DNA sequence: TGTGCCAGCAGCCCGCTTCAGGGGGCGCGGACCCAGTACTTC. Translated: CASSPLQGARTQYF.

This clonotype was seen at least ten times. The CDR3 DNA is TGCAGCGTCAGTTGGGGGGGCACTGAAGCTTTCTTT. It encodes CSVSWGGTEAFF. The chain uses TRBV29-1 and TRBJ1-1; possibly TRBD1 for D (5 bases). The V end was cut by 6 bases, the J end by 4 bases, with 12 bases between. The CDR3 is made up of 12 amino acids. CDR1 is SQVTM, CDR2 ANQGSEA, per germline. The full variable domain, in which reference TRBV29-1 and TRBJ1-1 provide the parts outside the CDR3, is SAVISQKPSRDICQRGTSLTIQCQVDSQVTMMFWYRQQPGQSLTLIATANQGSEATYESGFVIDKFPISRPNLTFSTLTVSNMSPEDSSIYLCSVSWGGTEAFFGQGTRLTVV.